This T cell receptor (beta chain) stems from a study of blood T cell repertoires in COVID-19. Profiled with immunoSEQ multiplex PCR; TCRdb holds only in-frame clones, not every one. Here the sample spans roughly 380,000 clones, about 89% being singletons. This clonotype was sampled from a middle-aged woman with COVID-19, enrolled during active disease. Sequenced input: peripheral blood.

The CDR3 DNA reads TGTGCCAGCAGTATCCCAGTAGGACTGGGGGGCTACACCTTC. As protein: CASSIPVGLGGYTF. This chain joins TRBV28 and TRBJ1-2; D not certain. The germline V and J ends were trimmed by 5 bases and 8 bases, with 18 bases remaining between them. Per germline, CDR1 MDHEN and CDR2 SYDVKM. The CDR3 length is 14 residues.